The next 25 T cell receptor beta chains were all read from a single sample in a study of neurological immune-mediated disorders. TCRdb recomputed calls from the 5' RACE reads with MiXCR, one row per CDR3 protein. This sample has almost 30,000 distinct CDR3 sequences, with about 12% found just once. Sample: PBMCs. The receptors here all came from a woman in her fifties or sixties in good health.

This clonotype came up many times. The chain joins TRBV7-2 to TRBJ2-2; D is ambiguous. V was cut by 1 base and J by 1 base, with 7 bases left in between. CDR3 size: 15 residues. Looked up from germline, CDR1 is SGHTA and CDR2 is FQGNSA. CDR3 amino acids: CASSLVLQNTGELFF. CDR3 nucleotide sequence: TGTGCCAGCAGCTTAGTTTTACAGAACACCGGGGAGCTGTTTTTT.

This clonotype was counted many times. The chain uses TRBV5-1 and TRBJ1-2; D not certain. The CDR3 is 13 amino acids. The V end was cut by 4 bases, the J end by 13 bases, with 20 bases between. Germline CDR1 reads SGHRS; CDR2 reads YFSETQ. The DNA of the CDR3 is TGCGCCAGCAGCCCCGTTGACGGGGAAGGTATCACCTTC. Translation: CASSPVDGEGITF.

This clonotype was recorded at least ten times. The chain links TRBV7-2 to TRBJ2-5, with D hard to call. Per germline, CDR1 SGHTA and CDR2 FQGNSA. The ends were cut back, 8 bases at V and 5 bases at J, with 6 bases in the middle. This CDR3 is built from 10 residues. The CDR3: CASGVETQYF. CDR3 DNA sequence: TGTGCCAGCGGCGTGGAGACCCAGTACTTC.

This clonotype has a count of ten or more. V gene TRBV9 combines with J gene TRBJ2-3; D unresolved. The V gene lost 3 bases and the J gene lost 5 bases, with 13 bases spanning the gap. The CDR3 has 14 amino acids. CDR1 and CDR2 (germline): SGDLS, YYNGEE. CDR3 DNA: TGTGCCAGCAGCGGGCACCGGGTAGAAGATACGCAGTATTTT. It encodes CASSGHRVEDTQYF. The full variable domain, with the rest looked up from reference TRBV9 and TRBJ2-3, is DSGVTQTPKHLITATGQRVTLRCSPRSGDLSVYWYQQSLDQGLQFLIQYYNGEERAKGNILERFSAQQFPDLHSELNLSSLELGDSALYFCASSGHRVEDTQYFGPGTRLTVL.

This clonotype came up many times. The chain joins TRBV6-6 to TRBJ2-3, with D unclear. V lost 0 bases, J lost 6 bases, and 10 bases lay in between. The CDR3 is 14 amino acids. The germline gives CDR1 MNHNY, CDR2 SVGAGI (reference sequence). CDR3 DNA: TGTGCCAGCAGTTACTCCTACACGGGCGATACGCAGTATTTT. Amino acid sequence: CASSYSYTGDTQYF.

This clonotype was seen more than once but under ten times. The chain joins TRBV7-2 to TRBJ2-5; 9 bases map to TRBD2. J was trimmed by 5 bases and V by 6 bases; bases with no gene match: 10. The CDR3 spans 15 residues. In germline, CDR1 is SGHTA, CDR2 FQGNSA. CDR3: CASSPTGTSFETQYF. The CDR3 DNA is TGTGCCAGCAGTCCAACCGGGACTAGCTTTGAGACCCAGTACTTC.

This clonotype was seen repeatedly, ten times or more. This rearrangement joins TRBV7-2 to TRBJ1-1; 7 nucleotides match TRBD1. Germline values: CDR1 SGHTA, CDR2 FQGNSA. There are 15 residues in the CDR3. J gave up 1 base and V 5 bases, and 7 bases lay outside the gene matches. This chain's CDR3 is CASSVTGTANTEAFF. DNA for the CDR3: TGTGCCAGCAGCGTGACCGGGACAGCGAACACTGAAGCTTTCTTT.

This clonotype has at least ten counts. V and J are TRBV7-3 and TRBJ2-2; the D call may be TRBD1 or TRBD2 (5 bases each). Trimming shortened V by 5 bases and J by 3 bases, and 10 bases separated the two germline ends. The CDR3 sequence is 14 residues long. CDR1 and CDR2 from the germline V gene are SGHTA and FQGTGA. CDR3 sequence: CASSPGPDTGELFF. The CDR3 bases are TGTGCCAGCAGCCCGGGGCCGGACACCGGGGAGCTGTTTTTT.

This clonotype was recorded many times. This sequence joins TRBV20-1 and TRBJ2-4, with D possibly TRBD1 on 5 matching bases. The CDR3 consists of 13 residues. Trimming took off 3 bases at V and 7 bases at J, with 13 bases between the two ends. Germline V gene data show CDR1 as DFQATT and CDR2 as SNEGSKA (reference sequence). In DNA, the CDR3 is TGCAGTGCTAGGATCCAGGGTAGGAACATTCAGTACTTC. Protein: CSARIQGRNIQYF.

This clonotype has a count of ten or more. The J gene is TRBJ1-1, the V gene TRBV7-9, with TRBD1 matching 8 bases. V lost 4 bases, J lost 4 bases, and 8 bases stayed unmatched. The CDR3 has 15 residues. Germline V gene sequence: CDR1 SEHNR, CDR2 FQNEAQ (reference sequence). CDR3 DNA: TGTGCCAGCAGCTCACGGACAGGGAGGCCCACTGAAGCTTTCTTT. Protein: CASSSRTGRPTEAFF.

This clonotype was counted at least ten times. The chain recombines TRBV7-3 with TRBJ2-3; D remains ambiguous. The length of the CDR3 is 13 residues. V was pared by 2 bases and J by 6 bases, with 9 bases between. Germline-derived CDR1 and CDR2 are SGHTA and FQGTGA. The CDR3 spells CASSLSIFDTQYF. The CDR3, as DNA: TGTGCCAGCAGCTTATCGATTTTCGATACGCAGTATTTT.

Concerning this clonotype itself: One end of the junction fails to match germline, which may point to a read error. The chain carries TRBV6-5 and TRBJ1-1; possible D gene TRBD1, 5 bases. The CDR3 has 16 amino acids. Germline V lookup: CDR1 MNHEY, CDR2 SVGAGI. The CDR3 DNA is TGTGCCAACAGTCACCAAAAAGGTGGGGCTGCTACTGAAGCTTTCTTT. Its translation: CANSHQKGGAATEAFF.

CDR3 bases: TGCGCCAGCAGCTGGGACAGGGCTCTTAATTCACCCCTCCACTTT. It specifies CASSWDRALNSPLHF. J is TRBJ1-6 and V is TRBV5-1, with TRBD1 matching over 9 bases. Looked up from germline, CDR1 is SGHRS and CDR2 is YFSETQ. This CDR3 spans 15 amino acids. After removal of 3 bases from V and 6 bases from J, the junction contained 4 bases not matched to a gene.

The rearrangement joins TRBV18 to TRBJ1-5; TRBD1 is a possible D gene (6 bases). The end of the DNA aligns better with TRBJ2-3, so the J call may be wrong. This CDR3 comprises 15 residues. CDR1 and CDR2 from the germline V gene are KGHSH and LQKENI. The CDR3: CASSPAGEGERPQYF. The CDR3 DNA reads TGTGCCAGCTCGCCGGCGGGCGAGGGGGAACGGCCCCAGTATTTT.

This sequence joins TRBV5-1 and TRBJ2-1; 8 nucleotides agree with TRBD1. Germline CDR1 and CDR2: SGHRS and YFSETQ. Germline trimming cut 3 bases from V and 7 bases from J; bases unmatched to any gene: 3. This CDR3 has 13 amino acids. CDR3 coding DNA: TGCGCCAGCAGCTCCCAGGGGGCAAATGAGCAGTTCTTC. Its protein product is CASSSQGANEQFF. Full variable domain (rest looked up from reference TRBV5-1 and TRBJ2-1): KAGVTQTPRYLIKTRGQQVTLSCSPISGHRSVSWYQQTPGQGLQFLFEYFSETQRNKGNFPGRFSGRQFSNSRSEMNVSTLELGDSALYLCASSSQGANEQFFGPGTRLTVL.

The chain couples TRBV7-9 to TRBJ2-3; D call uncertain. Looked up from germline, CDR1 is SEHNR and CDR2 is FQNEAQ (reference sequence). This CDR3 region has 16 residues. V was cut by 1 base and J by 0 bases, with 11 bases left in between. CDR3 sequence: CASSLGKGASTDTQYF. Here the CDR3 DNA reads TGTGCCAGCAGCTTAGGCAAGGGTGCGAGCACAGATACGCAGTATTTT.

In its sample, this clonotype was seen many times. This rearrangement joins TRBV29-1 to TRBJ1-2; D not resolved. CDR1 is SQVTM, CDR2 ANQGSEA, per germline. This CDR3 contains 15 residues. The V and J ends lost 0 bases and 4 bases respectively, with 15 bases between them. The CDR3 DNA is TGCAGCGTTGAAGATGGTGGCGGAGGTAGCTATGGCTACACCTTC. This encodes CSVEDGGGGSYGYTF.

The table lists this clonotype with many counts. The V call is TRBV4-2, the J call TRBJ2-1, with D maybe TRBD1 (6 bases). Germline V CDR1 and CDR2: LGHNA, YNFKEQ. V lost 0 bases, J lost 6 bases, and 12 bases lay in between. This CDR3 comprises 15 residues. CDR3 sequence reads: CASSQDLTRGNEQFF. CDR3 sequence (DNA): TGTGCCAGCAGCCAAGATCTAACCAGGGGCAATGAGCAGTTCTTC.

This clonotype occurred many times. This chain connects TRBV5-1 to TRBJ1-2, with 8 bases aligning to TRBD1. This CDR3 is 14 amino acids long. The V gene's germline CDR1 is SGHRS and CDR2 YFSETQ. The ends lost 3 bases at V and 6 bases at J; junction bases unmatched: 7. The CDR3, as DNA: TGCGCCAGCAGCTGGACAGGGAGTGAGGATGGCTACACCTTC. This gives the protein CASSWTGSEDGYTF.

This clonotype has ten or more counts. V usage is TRBV10-3 and J usage is TRBJ2-3; the D gene is possibly TRBD2 (6 bases). The CDR3 extends over 15 amino acids. V lost 11 bases, J lost 6 bases, and 24 bases lay in between. CDR1 ENHRY and CDR2 SYGVKD come from the germline V gene. As DNA, the CDR3 is TGTGCCGTAAACCGGGACTCATCCTCTCCGGATACGCAGTATTTT. This translates into CAVNRDSSSPDTQYF.

This clonotype was detected ten times or more. The rearrangement joins TRBV12-3 or TRBV12-4 to TRBJ2-3; possible D gene TRBD1, 6 bases. Trimming took off 5 bases at V and 2 bases at J, with 17 bases between the two ends. This CDR3 region has 16 residues. The CDR3 is CASSPLPGDLTDTQYF. The CDR3 region has the DNA TGTGCCAGCAGTCCCCTCCCAGGGGATCTCACAGATACGCAGTATTTT.

This clonotype was counted at least ten times. The chain joins TRBV5-1 to TRBJ1-1; no reliable D call. Trimming stripped 0 bases from V and 0 bases from J, with 9 bases between. Germline V CDR1 and CDR2: SGHRS, YFSETQ. The CDR3 is 15 amino acids. The CDR3 sequence: CASSLDPLMNTEAFF. As DNA, the CDR3 is TGCGCCAGCAGCTTGGACCCCCTGATGAACACTGAAGCTTTCTTT.

This clonotype was observed many times. The V and J genes are TRBV12-3 or TRBV12-4 and TRBJ1-2; D gene uncertain. V lost 3 bases and J 8 bases, leaving 10 bases between the germline ends. The CDR3 length is 12 residues. CDR3 sequence (DNA): TGTGCCAGCAGTTTGGTCCCCGCGGGCTACACCTTC. It yields the protein CASSLVPAGYTF.

This clonotype was seen ten or more times. The chain's CDR3 is CASSPDARGLYEQYF. CDR3 sequence (DNA): TGCGCCAGCAGCCCGGACGCAAGAGGCCTCTACGAGCAGTACTTC. The chain links TRBV5-1 to TRBJ2-7; D not certain. Trimming shortened V by 4 bases and J by 3 bases, and 17 bases separated the two germline ends. Germline V gene sequence: CDR1 SGHRS, CDR2 YFSETQ. This CDR3 is built from 15 residues.

The table lists this clonotype with many counts. The chain uses TRBV18 and TRBJ2-1; TRBD2 agrees at 16 bases. This CDR3 comprises 17 residues. Trimming removed 4 bases from V and 8 bases from J; junction bases left unmatched: 8. Germline V CDR1 and CDR2: KGHSH, LQKENI. This CDR3 is CASSLPGTSGGADEQFF. As DNA, the CDR3 is TGTGCCAGCTCACTACCCGGGACTAGCGGGGGGGCCGATGAGCAGTTCTTC. The full variable domain, completed using reference TRBV18 and TRBJ2-1, is NAGVMQNPRHLVRRRGQEARLRCSPMKGHSHVYWYRQLPEEGLKFMVYLQKENIIDESGMPKERFSAEFPKEGPSILRIQQVVRGDSAAYFCASSLPGTSGGADEQFFGPGTRLTVL.